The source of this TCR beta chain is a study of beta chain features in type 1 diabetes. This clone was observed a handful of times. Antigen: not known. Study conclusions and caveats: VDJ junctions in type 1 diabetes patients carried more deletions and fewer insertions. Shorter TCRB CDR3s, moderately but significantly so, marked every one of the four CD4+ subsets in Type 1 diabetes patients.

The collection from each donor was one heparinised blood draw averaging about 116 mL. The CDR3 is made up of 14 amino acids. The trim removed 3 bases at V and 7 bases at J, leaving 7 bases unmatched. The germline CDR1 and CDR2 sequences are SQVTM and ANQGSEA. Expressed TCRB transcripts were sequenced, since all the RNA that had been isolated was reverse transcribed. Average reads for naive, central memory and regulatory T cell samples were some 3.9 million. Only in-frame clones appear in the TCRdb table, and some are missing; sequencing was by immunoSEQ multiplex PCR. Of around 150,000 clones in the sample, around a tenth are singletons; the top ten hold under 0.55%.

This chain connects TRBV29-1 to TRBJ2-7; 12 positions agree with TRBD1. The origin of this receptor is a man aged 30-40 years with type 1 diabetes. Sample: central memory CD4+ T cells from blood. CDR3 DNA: TGCAGCGTTGACCCCGGGACAGGGGGCCGGGAGCAGTACTTC. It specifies CSVDPGTGGREQYF.